The 10 T cell receptor beta chains reported below all come from one sample, sequenced in a study of blood T cell repertoires in COVID-19. Assay used: immunoSEQ multiplex PCR; TCRdb lists only in-frame clones, some missing. The table lists 150,000 or so clones, roughly four fifths of them singletons. The sequencing input was peripheral blood. These receptors were collected from a human donor with acute or convalescent COVID-19. The donor label of this sample is uncertain.

This clone has at least ten counts. The J gene is TRBJ1-1, the V gene TRBV10-3, with D unresolved. Germline V gene lookup returns CDR1 ENHRY and CDR2 SYGVKD. The CDR3 sequence is 13 residues long. V dropped 3 bases and J dropped 2 bases, with 7 bases sitting between them. CDR3 sequence (DNA): TGTGCCATCAGTGAATTACTAAACACTGAAGCTTTCTTT. This sequence encodes CAISELLNTEAFF.

This clone showed up just once. This chain uses TRBV5-1 with TRBJ1-1; TRBD1 is a possible D gene (5 bases). CDR1 SGHRS and CDR2 YFSETQ come from the germline V gene. V lost 4 bases and J 5 bases, leaving 12 bases between the germline ends. The CDR3 has 13 amino acids. CDR3 residues: CASSIVRGTEAFF. The CDR3, as DNA: TGCGCCAGCAGCATCGTACGGGGGACTGAAGCTTTCTTT.

A few counts support this clone. The CDR3 DNA reads as TGTGCCAGCAAAGGACAGGTTAATTCCAATGAGCAGTTCTTC. It codes for CASKGQVNSNEQFF. The chain carries TRBV6-4 and TRBJ2-1; 7 bases align to TRBD1. Germline CDR1 and CDR2: MRHNA and SNTAGT. V trimming: 7 bases; J trimming: 6 bases; junction bases outside the gene matches: 9. This CDR3 has 14 residues.

The chain employs TRBV19 and TRBJ2-5; D is unclear. The CDR3 has 15 amino acids. The ends were cut back, 5 bases at V and 4 bases at J, with 17 bases in the middle. Germline V gene data show CDR1 as LNHDA and CDR2 as SQIVND (reference sequence). The chain's CDR3 is CASSVRPRRGETQYF. Here the CDR3 DNA reads TGTGCCAGTAGTGTACGGCCGCGGCGTGGAGAGACCCAGTACTTC.

The chain couples TRBV5-6 to TRBJ1-2; TRBD1 matches at 8 bases. Germline V lookup: CDR1 SGHDT, CDR2 YYEEEE. The ends lost 0 bases at V and 6 bases at J; junction bases unmatched: 7. The CDR3 extends over 15 amino acids. The CDR3 DNA reads as TGTGCCAGCAGCTTGGGGTTCACAGGGGGAAATGGCTACACCTTC. Its protein product is CASSLGFTGGNGYTF.

The gene calls are TRBV29-1 and TRBJ2-5; D uncertain. This CDR3 is built from 13 residues. Trimming removed 4 bases at V and 2 bases at J, with 11 bases between. Germline CDR1 reads SQVTM; CDR2 reads ANQGSEA. The CDR3 region has the DNA TGCAGCGTTGGCCTGAACAGACAAGAGACCCAGTACTTC. As protein: CSVGLNRQETQYF.

The genes are TRBV27 and TRBJ1-1, with D perhaps matching TRBD1 (5 bases). The CDR3 totals 16 residues. V dropped 5 bases and J dropped 6 bases, with 22 bases sitting between them. Germline CDR1 is MNHEY and CDR2 is SMNVEV (reference sequence). The CDR3 loop is CASSLSPFGGLAEAFF. DNA for the CDR3: TGTGCCAGCAGTCTCTCACCGTTTGGGGGGTTAGCTGAAGCTTTCTTT.

The chain is built from TRBV5-1 and TRBJ1-2; D remains unclear. CDR3 length: 14 residues. The germline V gene encodes CDR1 SGHRS and CDR2 YFSETQ. Deletions cut 6 bases from V and 6 bases from J, with 18 bases between. In DNA, the CDR3 is TGCGCCAGCATCCCCTCGGAGGGTTGGGATGGCTACACCTTC. This encodes CASIPSEGWDGYTF.

This chain joins TRBV16 and TRBJ1-2; D not certain. The germline V gene has CDR1 KGHSY and CDR2 FQNENV. Between the trimmed V and J ends, which lost 4 bases and 4 bases, there was a span of 13 bases. The CDR3 sequence is 14 residues long. As DNA, the CDR3 is TGTGCCAGCAGCCCCTCTGCGGCTACCTATGGCTACACCTTC. Amino acids: CASSPSAATYGYTF.

The rearrangement links TRBV14 to TRBJ1-6; TRBD1 matches at 8 bases. V shed 4 bases, J shed 11 bases, and the junction held 7 bases outside the gene matches. Per germline, CDR1 SGHDN and CDR2 FVKESK. The CDR3 runs to 14 residues. In DNA form, the CDR3 reads TGTGCCAGCAGCCTAAAACCGACAGGGGCACCCCTCCACTTT. It encodes CASSLKPTGAPLHF.